The entry that follows covers one T cell receptor (beta chain) sequence. Its antigen remains unknown. This sample is part of a study of OX40 agonist ivuxolimab in advanced cancers. Study conclusions and caveats: CD8+ T cells were the subset that, on average, had more expanded clones than CD4+. Among the lowest levels of clonal expansion were found in partial responders at 0.1-3.0 mg/kg.

Germline values: CDR1 SGHDT, CDR2 YYEEEE. The CDR3 spans 16 residues. V dropped 3 bases and J dropped 4 bases, with 14 bases sitting between them. Clones were sequenced by immunoSEQ multiplex PCR, and TCRdb holds only the in-frame ones, with some missing. Here the sample spans around 35,000 clones, 60% to 80% being singletons. The rearrangement links TRBV5-6 to TRBJ1-6; possible D gene TRBD1, 6 bases. The sequence was obtained from an adult with an advanced solid tumor such as melanoma, head and neck, liver or kidney cancer. The sequencing used CD4+ or CD8+ T cells sorted from blood, collected in a trial of the OX40 agonist ivuxolimab. CDR3 sequence reads: CASSSEDSSYNSPLHF. The DNA of the CDR3 is TGTGCCAGCAGCTCGGAGGACAGTTCGTATAATTCACCCCTCCACTTT.